This TCR beta chain was recorded in a study of CD8+ T cells in alopecia areata. This sample's treatment: oral pan-JAK inhibitor, 5-10 mg twice daily. V lost 2 bases and J 5 bases, leaving 10 bases between the germline ends. The CDR3 extends over 13 amino acids. Germline V lookup: CDR1 GTSNPN, CDR2 SVGIG (reference sequence). With regard to this clone: Its cognate antigen is unknown.

Sequencing templates came from extracted RNA that was reverse transcribed into cDNA. This table comes from immunoSEQ multiplex PCR, and its TCRdb copy is limited to in-frame clones, with some not included. The table records under 200,000 clones, less than 80% of them present only once. Study-level results: On tofacitinib, scalp and blood still held many of the expanded lesional clones.

The specimen comprised CD4+ T cells sorted from blood, sampled at week 24, from a patient treated with tofacitinib. The chain combines TRBV30 with TRBJ1-5; D gene uncertain. The clonotype originates from a human donor with alopecia areata. This CDR3 is CAWSTAKYQPQHF. CDR3 nucleotide sequence: TGTGCCTGGAGTACTGCAAAATATCAGCCCCAGCATTTT.